This T cell receptor (beta chain) was captured by sequencing in a study of cytomegalovirus exposure and HLA in healthy donors. Turning to the study itself: Within an early data release were approximately 85 million unique TCRs drawn from HLA-typed donors.

This PCR relied on a set of 60 Vbeta primers and 13 Jbeta primers. The data were produced by immunoSEQ multiplex PCR, yet TCRdb's version contains in-frame clones alone and is incomplete. The sample yields about 120,000 clones, about 73% seen once. The study, taken as a whole, reports: A later analysis linked a missense variant in DCLRE1C to the trimming of TCR beta V and J genes. The number of N-insertions in an Asian-associated ancestry cluster was reportedly below the approximately 600-donor mean in a later analysis. With high specificity and sensitivity, the classifier reportedly diagnosed cytomegalovirus status.

Between the trimmed V and J ends, which lost 5 bases and 1 base, there was a span of 9 bases. This CDR3 has 13 residues. CDR1 SGHKS and CDR2 YYEKEE come from the germline V gene (reference sequence). As for this clone: Its specificity is unknown.

Sequenced input: PBMCs. The chain employs TRBV5-5 and TRBJ1-2; D remains ambiguous. The clonotype was recovered from a woman aged 25-40 years in good health and CMV-seropositive. The CDR3 DNA is TGTGCCAGCAGGCGGGGTTTTAACTATGGCTACACCTTC. Protein sequence: CASRRGFNYGYTF.